The 13 T cell receptor beta chains listed next were all sequenced from one sample in a study of shared clonotypes between healthy human individuals. CD45RO-negative CD8 cells positively selected for CCR7 made up the naive population, which excluded terminally differentiated effector memory CD45RA+ cells. TCRdb keeps only in-frame clones here, not all; method: immunoSEQ multiplex PCR. This sample has millions of clones, with approximately 94% found just once. The material sequenced was naive CD8+ T cells sorted from blood. These receptors all stem from a young man in good health.

This chain uses TRBV10-2 with TRBJ2-7; D perhaps matches TRBD1 (7 bases). The germline gives CDR1 WSHSY, CDR2 SAAADI. The CDR3 totals 13 residues. V was clipped by 6 bases and J by 7 bases, with 16 bases between them. CDR3 amino acids: CASSHGQAGEQYF. CDR3 bases: TGCGCCAGCAGCCACGGACAGGCGGGAGAGCAGTACTTC.

This sequence joins TRBV29-1 and TRBJ2-6; no firm D call. This CDR3 spans 13 amino acids. With 4 bases removed from V and 1 base from J, the gap between germline ends came to 5 bases. The germline V gene encodes CDR1 SQVTM and CDR2 ANQGSEA. This CDR3 is CSVVWSGANVLTF. The DNA of the CDR3 is TGCAGCGTTGTATGGTCTGGGGCCAACGTCCTGACTTTC.

The rearrangement links TRBV27 to TRBJ2-7; tentative D call: TRBD2 (5 bases). The germline gives CDR1 MNHEY, CDR2 SMNVEV (reference sequence). The CDR3 loop spans 15 amino acids. V gave up 8 bases and J gave up 0 bases, with 17 bases separating them. Written as DNA, the CDR3 is TGTGCCAGCTCCCCCATCCTTACTAGCTCCTACGAGCAGTACTTC. This sequence encodes CASSPILTSSYEQYF.

V and J are TRBV7-9 and TRBJ2-7; 8 bases align to TRBD1. CDR3 length: 15 residues. Per the germline V gene, CDR1 is SEHNR and CDR2 is FQNEAQ (reference sequence). V was clipped by 5 bases and J by 6 bases; unmatched bases: 12. CDR3 residues: CASSGPDRGVVEQYF. CDR3 bases: TGTGCCAGCAGCGGACCAGACAGGGGAGTCGTCGAGCAGTACTTC.

This chain uses TRBV27 with TRBJ2-3; D gene unclear. The CDR3 contains 13 residues. CDR1 is MNHEY, CDR2 SMNVEV, per germline (reference sequence). Between the trimmed V and J ends, which lost 5 bases and 3 bases, there was a span of 9 bases. The CDR3 reads CASSPWATDTQYF. The CDR3 DNA sequence: TGTGCCAGCAGTCCTTGGGCTACAGATACGCAGTATTTT.

The chain employs TRBV7-9 and TRBJ1-2; TRBD1 agrees at 7 bases. The CDR3 runs 13 residues. Germline V CDR1 and CDR2: SEHNR, FQNEAQ (reference sequence). Trimming took 6 bases from V and 8 from J; bases not matched to a gene: 9. CDR3 DNA sequence: TGTGCCAGCAGGCCCGACAGGGTCGACGGCTACACCTTC. Protein sequence: CASRPDRVDGYTF.

The gene calls are TRBV5-6 and TRBJ2-1, with 11 bases matching TRBD2. CDR1 is SGHDT and CDR2 is YYEEEE in the germline V gene. The V gene end was trimmed by 5 bases and the J gene end by 4 bases; junction bases not matched to a gene: 8. The CDR3 extends over 16 amino acids. Here the CDR3 reads CASSGPGLAVYNEQFF. Written as DNA, the CDR3 is TGTGCCAGCAGTGGGCCGGGACTAGCGGTTTACAATGAGCAGTTCTTC.

The gene calls are TRBV9 and TRBJ2-1; TRBD1 matches 7 bases. Germline-derived CDR1 and CDR2 are SGDLS and YYNGEE. The length of the CDR3 is 15 residues. J was trimmed by 4 bases and V by 0 bases; bases with no gene match: 4. In nucleotides, the CDR3 is TGTGCCAGCAGCGTAGAAGGGACAGATTACAATGAGCAGTTCTTC. This translates into CASSVEGTDYNEQFF.

The rearrangement links TRBV30 to TRBJ2-7; possibly TRBD2 for D (5 bases). Germline V CDR1 and CDR2: GTSNPN, SVGIG (reference sequence). Trimming removed 8 bases at V and 4 bases at J, with 18 bases between. The CDR3 spans 13 residues. The DNA for the CDR3 is TGTGCCGGACGTGTGGCTAGCCAGTACGAGCAGTACTTC. It translates to CAGRVASQYEQYF.

This clone appeared once. CDR3 loop: CASSPGQGPYNQPQHF. CDR3 coding DNA: TGCGCCAGCAGCCCCGGGCAGGGTCCTTACAATCAGCCCCAGCATTTT. The chain links TRBV5-1 to TRBJ1-5; possibly TRBD1 for D (5 bases). CDR3 size: 16 residues. V lost 4 bases and J lost 3, with 17 bases in between. Germline V gene lookup returns CDR1 SGHRS and CDR2 YFSETQ.

This clone was seen a single time. The CDR3: CASSQASTGELFF. The DNA of the CDR3 is TGCGCCAGCAGCCAAGCTAGCACCGGGGAGCTGTTTTTT. The J gene is TRBJ2-2, the V gene TRBV4-3; no clear D gene. Trimming cost V 1 base and J 4 bases, with 4 bases left between them. CDR1 is LGHNA and CDR2 is YSLEER in the germline V gene. The CDR3 has 13 residues.

The chain carries TRBV2 and TRBJ2-3; 7 positions match TRBD1. Germline-derived CDR1 and CDR2 are SNHLY and FYNNEI. With 4 bases clipped from V and 0 bases from J, the junction kept 7 bases outside the gene matches. The CDR3 is made up of 16 amino acids. The CDR3 here is CASSGTGTESTDTQYF. CDR3 DNA sequence: TGTGCCAGCAGTGGAACCGGGACAGAGAGCACAGATACGCAGTATTTT.

The J gene is TRBJ2-2, the V gene TRBV6-5; D is undetermined. The V and J ends lost 10 bases and 7 bases respectively, with 10 bases between them. This CDR3 is 11 amino acids long. Germline CDR1 and CDR2: MNHEY and SVGAGI. CDR3 in amino acids: CATSSSGELFF. The DNA of the CDR3 is TGTGCCACTTCGTCAAGCGGGGAGCTGTTTTTT.